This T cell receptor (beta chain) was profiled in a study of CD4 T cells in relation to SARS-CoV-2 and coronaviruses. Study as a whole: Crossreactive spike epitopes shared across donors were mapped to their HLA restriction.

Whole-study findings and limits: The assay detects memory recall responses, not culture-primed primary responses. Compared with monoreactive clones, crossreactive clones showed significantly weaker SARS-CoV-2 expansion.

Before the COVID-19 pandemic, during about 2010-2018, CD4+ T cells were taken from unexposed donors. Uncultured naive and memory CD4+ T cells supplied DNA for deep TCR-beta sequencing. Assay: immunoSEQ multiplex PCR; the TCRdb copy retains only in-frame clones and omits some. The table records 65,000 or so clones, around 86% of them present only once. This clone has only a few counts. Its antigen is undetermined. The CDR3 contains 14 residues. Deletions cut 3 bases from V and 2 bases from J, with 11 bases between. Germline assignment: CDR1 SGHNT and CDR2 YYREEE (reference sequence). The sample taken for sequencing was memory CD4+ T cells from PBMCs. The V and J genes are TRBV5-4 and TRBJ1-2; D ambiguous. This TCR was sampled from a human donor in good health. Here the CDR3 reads CASSSRTPNYGYTF. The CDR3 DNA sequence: TGTGCCAGCAGCTCTCGGACTCCAAACTATGGCTACACCTTC. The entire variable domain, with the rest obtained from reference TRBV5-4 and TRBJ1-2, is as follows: ETGVTQSPTHLIKTRGQQVTLRCSSQSGHNTVSWYQQALGQGPQFIFQYYREEENGRGNFPPRFSGLQFPNYSSELNVNALELDDSALYLCASSSRTPNYGYTFGSGTRLTVV.